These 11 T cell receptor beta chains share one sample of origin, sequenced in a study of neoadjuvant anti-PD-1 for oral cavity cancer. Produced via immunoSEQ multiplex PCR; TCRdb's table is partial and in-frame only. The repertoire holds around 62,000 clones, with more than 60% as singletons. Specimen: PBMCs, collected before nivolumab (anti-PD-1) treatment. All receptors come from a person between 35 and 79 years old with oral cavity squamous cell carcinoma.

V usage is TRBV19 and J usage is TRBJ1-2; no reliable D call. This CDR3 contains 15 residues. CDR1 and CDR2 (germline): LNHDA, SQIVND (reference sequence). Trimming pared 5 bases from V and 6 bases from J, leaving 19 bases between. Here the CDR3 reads CASSPSDRSIDGYTF. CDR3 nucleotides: TGTGCCAGTAGTCCATCGGACCGTTCGATCGATGGCTACACCTTC.

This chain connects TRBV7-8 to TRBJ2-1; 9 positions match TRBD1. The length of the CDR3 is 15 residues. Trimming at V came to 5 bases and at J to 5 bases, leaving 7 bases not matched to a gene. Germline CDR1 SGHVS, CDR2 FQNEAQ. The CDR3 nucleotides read TGTGCCAGCAGCCCTTACAGGGGGCGGAACAATGAGCAGTTCTTC. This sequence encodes CASSPYRGRNNEQFF.

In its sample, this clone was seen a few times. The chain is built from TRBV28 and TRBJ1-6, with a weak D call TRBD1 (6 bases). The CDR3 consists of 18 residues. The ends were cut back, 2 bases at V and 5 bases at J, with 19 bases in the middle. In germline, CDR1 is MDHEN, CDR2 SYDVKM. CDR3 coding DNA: TGTGCCAGCAGTTTAGGTGCGTCGATGGGACACAATAATTCACCCCTCCACTTT. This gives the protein CASSLGASMGHNNSPLHF.

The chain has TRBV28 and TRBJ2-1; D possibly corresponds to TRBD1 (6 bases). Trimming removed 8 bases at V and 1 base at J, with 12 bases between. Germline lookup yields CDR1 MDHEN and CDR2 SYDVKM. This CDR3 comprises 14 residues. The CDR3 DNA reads TGTGCCAGCCAACAGGGCGAATCCTACAATGAGCAGTTCTTC. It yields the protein CASQQGESYNEQFF.

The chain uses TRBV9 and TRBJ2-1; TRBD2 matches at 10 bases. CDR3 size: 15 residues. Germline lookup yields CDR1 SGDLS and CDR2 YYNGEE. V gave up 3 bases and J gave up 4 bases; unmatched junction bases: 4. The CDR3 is CASSAASGGYNEQFF. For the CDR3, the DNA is TGTGCCAGCAGCGCCGCTAGCGGGGGTTACAATGAGCAGTTCTTC. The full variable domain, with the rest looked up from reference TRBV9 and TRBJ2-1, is DSGVTQTPKHLITATGQRVTLRCSPRSGDLSVYWYQQSLDQGLQFLIQYYNGEERAKGNILERFSAQQFPDLHSELNLSSLELGDSALYFCASSAASGGYNEQFFGPGTRLTVL.

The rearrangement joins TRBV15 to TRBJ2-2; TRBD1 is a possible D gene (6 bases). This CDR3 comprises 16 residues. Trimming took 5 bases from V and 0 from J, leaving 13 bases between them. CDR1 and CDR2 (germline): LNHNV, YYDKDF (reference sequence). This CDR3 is CATSVGAGANTGELFF. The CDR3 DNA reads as TGTGCCACCAGCGTGGGGGCAGGCGCGAACACCGGGGAGCTGTTTTTT.

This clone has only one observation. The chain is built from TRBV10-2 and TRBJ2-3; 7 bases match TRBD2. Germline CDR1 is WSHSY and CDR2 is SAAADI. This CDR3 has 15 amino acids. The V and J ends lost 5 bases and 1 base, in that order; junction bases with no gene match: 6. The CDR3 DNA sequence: TGCGCCAGCAGTCCGGCGGGAGTCGGCACAGATACGCAGTATTTT. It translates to CASSPAGVGTDTQYF.

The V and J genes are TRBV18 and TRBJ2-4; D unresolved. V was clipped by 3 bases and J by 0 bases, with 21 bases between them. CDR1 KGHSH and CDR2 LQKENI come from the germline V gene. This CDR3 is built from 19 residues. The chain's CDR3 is CASSPLPGGSQLAKNIQYF. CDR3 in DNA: TGTGCCAGCTCACCCCTCCCGGGCGGAAGTCAACTAGCCAAAAACATTCAGTACTTC.

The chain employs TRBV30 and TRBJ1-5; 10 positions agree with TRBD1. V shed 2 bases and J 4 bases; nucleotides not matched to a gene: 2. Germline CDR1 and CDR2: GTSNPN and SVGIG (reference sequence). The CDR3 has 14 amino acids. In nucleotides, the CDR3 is TGTGCCTGGAGTTTGGACAGGGGGAATCAGCCCCAGCATTTT. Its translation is CAWSLDRGNQPQHF. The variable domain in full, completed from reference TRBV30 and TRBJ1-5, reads SQTIHQWPATLVQPVGSPLSLECTVEGTSNPNLYWYRQAAGRGLQLLFYSVGIGQISSEVPQNLSASRPQDRQFILSSKKLLLSDSGFYLCAWSLDRGNQPQHFGDGTRLSIL.

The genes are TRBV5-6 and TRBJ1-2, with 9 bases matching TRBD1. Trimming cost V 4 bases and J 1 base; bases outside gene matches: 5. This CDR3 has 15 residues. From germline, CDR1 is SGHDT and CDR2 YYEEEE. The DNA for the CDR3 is TGTGCCAGCAGCCCGGGGACAGGGCTTAACTATGGCTACACCTTC. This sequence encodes CASSPGTGLNYGYTF.

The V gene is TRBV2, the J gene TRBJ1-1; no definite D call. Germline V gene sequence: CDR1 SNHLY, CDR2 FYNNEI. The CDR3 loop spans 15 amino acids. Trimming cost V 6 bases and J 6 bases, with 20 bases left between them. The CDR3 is CASRRQLRVEAEAFF. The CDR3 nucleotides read TGTGCCAGCAGGCGTCAGCTCCGGGTAGAGGCTGAAGCTTTCTTT.